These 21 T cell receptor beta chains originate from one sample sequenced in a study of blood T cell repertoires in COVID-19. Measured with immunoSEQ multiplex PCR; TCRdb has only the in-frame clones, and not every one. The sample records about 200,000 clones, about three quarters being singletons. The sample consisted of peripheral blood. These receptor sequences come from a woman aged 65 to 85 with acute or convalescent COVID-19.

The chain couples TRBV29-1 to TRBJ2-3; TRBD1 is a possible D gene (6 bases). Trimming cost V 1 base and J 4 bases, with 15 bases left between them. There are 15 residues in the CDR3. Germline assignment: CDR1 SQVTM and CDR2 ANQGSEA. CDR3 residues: CSVEGAAQGPDTQYF. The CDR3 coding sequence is TGCAGCGTTGAAGGAGCCGCACAGGGTCCAGATACGCAGTATTTT.

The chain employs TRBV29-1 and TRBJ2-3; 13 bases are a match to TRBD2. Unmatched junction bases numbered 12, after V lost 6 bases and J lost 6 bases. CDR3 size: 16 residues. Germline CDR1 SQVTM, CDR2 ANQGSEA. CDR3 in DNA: TGCAGCGTGGAAACTAGCGGGAGGGGGTTCGGGGATACGCAGTATTTT. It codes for CSVETSGRGFGDTQYF.

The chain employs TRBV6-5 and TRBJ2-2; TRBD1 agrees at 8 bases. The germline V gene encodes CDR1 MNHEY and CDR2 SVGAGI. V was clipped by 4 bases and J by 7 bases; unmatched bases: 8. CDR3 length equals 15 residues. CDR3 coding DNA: TGTGCCAGCAGTTTGCAGGGGGCGTATGGCGGGGAGCTGTTTTTT. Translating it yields CASSLQGAYGGELFF.

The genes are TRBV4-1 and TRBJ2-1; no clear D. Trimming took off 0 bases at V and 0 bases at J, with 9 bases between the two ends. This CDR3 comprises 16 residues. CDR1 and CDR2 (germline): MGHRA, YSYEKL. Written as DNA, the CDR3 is TGCGCCAGCAGCCAAGACTCCGGCGGCTCCTACAATGAGCAGTTCTTC. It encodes CASSQDSGGSYNEQFF.

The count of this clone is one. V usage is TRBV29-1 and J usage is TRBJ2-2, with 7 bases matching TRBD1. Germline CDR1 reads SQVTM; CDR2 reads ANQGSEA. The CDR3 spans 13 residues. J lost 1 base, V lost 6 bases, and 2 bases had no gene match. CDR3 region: CSVGQLNTGELFF. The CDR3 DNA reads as TGCAGCGTGGGACAGCTGAACACCGGGGAGCTGTTTTTT.

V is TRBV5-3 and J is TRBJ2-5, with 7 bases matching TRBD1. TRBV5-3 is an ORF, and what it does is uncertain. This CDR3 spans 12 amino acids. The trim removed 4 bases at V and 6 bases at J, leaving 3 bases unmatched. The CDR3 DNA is TGTGCCAGAAGCACCAGGGGGAAGACCCAGTACTTC. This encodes CARSTRGKTQYF.

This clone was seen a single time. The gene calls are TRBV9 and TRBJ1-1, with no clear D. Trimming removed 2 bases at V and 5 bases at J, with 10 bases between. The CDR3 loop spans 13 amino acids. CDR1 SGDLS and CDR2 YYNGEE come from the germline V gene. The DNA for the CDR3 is TGTGCCAGCAGCGTGGGGAGGATGACTGAAGCTTTCTTT. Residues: CASSVGRMTEAFF.

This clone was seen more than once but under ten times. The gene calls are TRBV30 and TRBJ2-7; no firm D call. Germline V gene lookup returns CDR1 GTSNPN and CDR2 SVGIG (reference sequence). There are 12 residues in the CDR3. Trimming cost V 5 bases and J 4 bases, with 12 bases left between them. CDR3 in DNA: TGTGCCTGGCGAGCGAACGAGTACGAGCAGTACTTC. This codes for CAWRANEYEQYF. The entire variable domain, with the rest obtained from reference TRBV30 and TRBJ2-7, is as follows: SQTIHQWPATLVQPVGSPLSLECTVEGTSNPNLYWYRQAAGRGLQLLFYSVGIGQISSEVPQNLSASRPQDRQFILSSKKLLLSDSGFYLCAWRANEYEQYFGPGTRLTVT.

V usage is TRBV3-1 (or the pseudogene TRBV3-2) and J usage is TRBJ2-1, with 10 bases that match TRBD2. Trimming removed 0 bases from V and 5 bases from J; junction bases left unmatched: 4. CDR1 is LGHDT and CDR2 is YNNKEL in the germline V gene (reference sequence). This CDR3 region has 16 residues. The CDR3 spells CASSQDGTSVDNEQFF. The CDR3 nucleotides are TGTGCCAGCAGCCAAGACGGGACTAGCGTAGACAATGAGCAGTTCTTC.

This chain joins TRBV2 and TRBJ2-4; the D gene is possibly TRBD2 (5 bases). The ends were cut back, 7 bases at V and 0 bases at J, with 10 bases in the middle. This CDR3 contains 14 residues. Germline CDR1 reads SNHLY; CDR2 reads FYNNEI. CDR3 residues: CASMDSLAKNIQYF. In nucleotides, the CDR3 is TGTGCCAGCATGGACTCCCTAGCCAAAAACATTCAGTACTTC.

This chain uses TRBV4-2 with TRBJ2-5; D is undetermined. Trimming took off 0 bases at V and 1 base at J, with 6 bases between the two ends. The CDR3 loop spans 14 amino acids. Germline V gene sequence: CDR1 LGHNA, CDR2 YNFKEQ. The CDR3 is CASSQDSLQETQYF. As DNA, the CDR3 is TGTGCCAGCAGCCAAGACAGTCTCCAAGAGACCCAGTACTTC.

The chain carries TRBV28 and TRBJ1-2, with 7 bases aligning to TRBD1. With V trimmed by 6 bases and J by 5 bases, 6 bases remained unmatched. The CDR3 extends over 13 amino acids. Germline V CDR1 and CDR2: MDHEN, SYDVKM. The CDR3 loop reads CASRVGTAYGYTF. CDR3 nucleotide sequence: TGTGCCAGCAGGGTGGGGACAGCGTATGGCTACACCTTC.

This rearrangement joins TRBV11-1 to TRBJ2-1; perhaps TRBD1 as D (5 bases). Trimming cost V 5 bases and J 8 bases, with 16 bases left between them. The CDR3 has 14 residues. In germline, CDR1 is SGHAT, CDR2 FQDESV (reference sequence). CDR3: CASSPDPGYDEQFF. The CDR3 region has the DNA TGTGCCAGCAGCCCCGATCCAGGGTATGATGAGCAGTTCTTC.

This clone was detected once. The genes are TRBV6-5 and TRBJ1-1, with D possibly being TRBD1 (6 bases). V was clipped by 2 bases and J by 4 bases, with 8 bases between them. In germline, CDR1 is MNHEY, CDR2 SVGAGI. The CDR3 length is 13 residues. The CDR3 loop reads CASSYEGVTEAFF. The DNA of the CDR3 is TGTGCCAGCAGTTACGAGGGGGTCACTGAAGCTTTCTTT.

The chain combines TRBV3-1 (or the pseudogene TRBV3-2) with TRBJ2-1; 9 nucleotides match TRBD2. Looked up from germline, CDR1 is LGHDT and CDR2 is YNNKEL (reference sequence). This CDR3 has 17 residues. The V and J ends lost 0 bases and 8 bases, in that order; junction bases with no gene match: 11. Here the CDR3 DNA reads TGTGCCAGCAGCCAAGAGCGGGGTAGCGGGAGTATGTATGAGCAGTTCTTC. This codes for CASSQERGSGSMYEQFF.

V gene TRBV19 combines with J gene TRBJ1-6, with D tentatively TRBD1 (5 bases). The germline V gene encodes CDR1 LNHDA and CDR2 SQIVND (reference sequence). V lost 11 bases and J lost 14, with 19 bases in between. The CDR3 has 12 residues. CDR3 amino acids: CASSRVAGSLHF. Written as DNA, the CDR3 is TGTGCCTCATCCAGGGTGGCAGGCTCCCTCCACTTT.

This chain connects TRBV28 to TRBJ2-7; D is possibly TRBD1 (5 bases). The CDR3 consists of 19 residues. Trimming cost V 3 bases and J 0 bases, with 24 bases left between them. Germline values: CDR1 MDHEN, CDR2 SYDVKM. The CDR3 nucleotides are TGTGCCAGCAGTTTTACACCCCCACCCCCCTTTGGACACTCCTACGAGCAGTACTTC. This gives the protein CASSFTPPPPFGHSYEQYF.

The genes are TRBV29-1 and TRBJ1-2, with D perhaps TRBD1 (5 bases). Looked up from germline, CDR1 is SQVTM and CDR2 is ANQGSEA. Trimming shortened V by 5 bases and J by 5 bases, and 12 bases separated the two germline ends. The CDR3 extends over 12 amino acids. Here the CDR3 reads CSVLTAPYGYTF. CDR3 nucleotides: TGCAGCGTTTTGACAGCGCCTTATGGCTACACCTTC. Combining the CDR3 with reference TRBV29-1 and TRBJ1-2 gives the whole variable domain SAVISQKPSRDICQRGTSLTIQCQVDSQVTMMFWYRQQPGQSLTLIATANQGSEATYESGFVIDKFPISRPNLTFSTLTVSNMSPEDSSIYLCSVLTAPYGYTFGSGTRLTVV.

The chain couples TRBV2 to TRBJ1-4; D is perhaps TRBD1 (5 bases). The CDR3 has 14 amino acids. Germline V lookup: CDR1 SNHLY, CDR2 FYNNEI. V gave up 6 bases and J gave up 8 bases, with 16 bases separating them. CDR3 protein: CASRPTAGGEKLFF. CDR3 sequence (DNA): TGTGCCAGCAGACCAACCGCGGGGGGGGAAAAACTGTTTTTT.

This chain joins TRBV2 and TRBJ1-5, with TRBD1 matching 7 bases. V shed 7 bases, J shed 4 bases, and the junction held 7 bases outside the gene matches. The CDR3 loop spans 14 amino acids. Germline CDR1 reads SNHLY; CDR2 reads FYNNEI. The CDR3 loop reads CASNRDSGNQPQHF. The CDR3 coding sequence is TGTGCCAGCAACCGGGACAGCGGAAATCAGCCCCAGCATTTT.

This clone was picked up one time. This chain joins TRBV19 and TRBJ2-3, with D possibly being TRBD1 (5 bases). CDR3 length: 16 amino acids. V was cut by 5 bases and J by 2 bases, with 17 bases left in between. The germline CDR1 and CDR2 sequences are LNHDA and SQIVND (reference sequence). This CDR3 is CASSRTIIGNTDTQYF. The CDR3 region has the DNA TGTGCCAGTAGTCGGACAATCATAGGGAACACAGATACGCAGTATTTT.